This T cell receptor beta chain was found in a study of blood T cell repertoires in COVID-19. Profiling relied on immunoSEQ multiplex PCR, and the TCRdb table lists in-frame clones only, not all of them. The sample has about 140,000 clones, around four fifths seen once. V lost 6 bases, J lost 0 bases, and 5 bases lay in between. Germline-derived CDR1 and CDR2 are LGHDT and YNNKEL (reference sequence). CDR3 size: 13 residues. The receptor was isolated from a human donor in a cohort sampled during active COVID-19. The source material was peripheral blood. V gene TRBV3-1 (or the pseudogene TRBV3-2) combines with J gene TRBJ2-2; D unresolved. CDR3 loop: CASRQPNTGELFF. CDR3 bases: TGTGCCAGCAGACAGCCGAACACCGGGGAGCTGTTTTTT.